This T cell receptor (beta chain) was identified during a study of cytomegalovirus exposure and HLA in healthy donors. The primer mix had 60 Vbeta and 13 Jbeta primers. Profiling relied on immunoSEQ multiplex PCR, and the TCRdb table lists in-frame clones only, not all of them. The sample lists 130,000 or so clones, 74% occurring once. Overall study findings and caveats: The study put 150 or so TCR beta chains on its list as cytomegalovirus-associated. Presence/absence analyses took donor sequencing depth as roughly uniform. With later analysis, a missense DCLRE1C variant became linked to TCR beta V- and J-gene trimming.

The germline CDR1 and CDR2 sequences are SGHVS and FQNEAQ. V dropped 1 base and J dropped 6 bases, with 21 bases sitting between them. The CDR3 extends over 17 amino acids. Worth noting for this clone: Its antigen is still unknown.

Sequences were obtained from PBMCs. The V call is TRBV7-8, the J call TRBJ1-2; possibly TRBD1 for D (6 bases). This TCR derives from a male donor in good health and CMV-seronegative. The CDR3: CASSLVVIGEGVDGYTF. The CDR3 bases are TGTGCCAGCAGCTTAGTGGTCATTGGGGAGGGGGTGGATGGCTACACCTTC.